The 23 T cell receptor beta chains below come from one sample, sequenced in a study of blood T cells in healthy people across ages. Then a second PCR, running roughly 7 to 11 cycles, was carried out with a sample-barcoded 5' primer and a J-beta primer mix. One entry per CDR3 protein results from TCRdb running MiXCR on the 5' RACE reads. This table has some 640,000 distinct CDR3 sequences, approximately 30% appearing once. Sequencing used blood. Every receptor here comes from an elderly woman in good health.

The V and J genes are TRBV4-2 and TRBJ1-1; D ambiguous. The CDR3 is 16 amino acids. The germline CDR1 and CDR2 sequences are LGHNA and YNFKEQ. The ends were cut back, 0 bases at V and 5 bases at J, with 16 bases in the middle. This CDR3 is CASSQDIRYPGTEAFF. CDR3 bases: TGTGCCAGCAGCCAAGATATAAGGTATCCTGGGACTGAAGCTTTCTTT.

About this clonotype itself: A much larger clonotype is one base distant, so this may be a read error. V gene TRBV20-1 combines with J gene TRBJ1-5; no definite D call. Germline values: CDR1 DFQATT, CDR2 SNEGSKA (reference sequence). The CDR3 spans 16 residues. The CDR3 here is CSARDLQGGFHQPQQF. CDR3 in DNA: TGCAGTGCTAGAGACCTTCAAGGAGGTTTTCATCAGCCCCAGCAATTT.

The chain recombines TRBV5-1 with TRBJ2-5, with 12 bases fitting TRBD2. This CDR3 has 16 amino acids. The germline gives CDR1 SGHRS, CDR2 YFSETQ. Trimming at V came to 3 bases and at J to 11 bases, leaving 14 bases not matched to a gene. The CDR3 reads CASSSTSGGLSTVQYF. The CDR3 region has the DNA TGCGCCAGCAGCTCGACTAGCGGGGGTCTGTCGACCGTTCAGTACTTC.

A remark on this clonotype: This may be a read error, as it is one base from a much larger clone. V is TRBV3-1 and J is TRBJ2-5; TRBD2 is a possible D gene (5 bases). CDR1 LGHDT and CDR2 YNNKEL come from the germline V gene (reference sequence). The CDR3 runs to 15 residues. The V and J ends lost 2 bases and 11 bases respectively, with 21 bases between them. The CDR3 spells CASSQYPSRYNEQYF. Written as DNA, the CDR3 is TGTGCCAGCAGCCAATACCCTAGCAGATACAATGAGCAGTACTTC.

This clonotype was observed a few times. This chain joins TRBV30 and TRBJ1-4; D not certain. Germline assignment: CDR1 GTSNPN and CDR2 SVGIG (reference sequence). The CDR3 contains 11 residues. Trimming shortened V by 1 base and J by 5 bases, and 2 bases separated the two germline ends. Written as DNA, the CDR3 is TGTGCCTGGAGTGAGAATGAAAAACTGTTTTTT. Translating it yields CAWSENEKLFF.

This clonotype was observed a few times. One base away lies a much larger clone, so this may be a sequencing read error. The genes are TRBV9 and TRBJ2-7, with D unclear. The CDR3 has 13 amino acids. Germline V gene sequence: CDR1 SGDLS, CDR2 YYNGEE. Deletions cut 0 bases from V and 7 bases from J, with 11 bases between. CDR3 protein: CASSVAPYNEQYF. The CDR3 nucleotides are TGTGCCAGCAGCGTAGCACCTTACAATGAGCAGTACTTC. Full variable domain (missing parts from reference TRBV9 and TRBJ2-7): DSGVTQTPKHLITATGQRVTLRCSPRSGDLSVYWYQQSLDQGLQFLIQYYNGEERAKGNILERFSAQQFPDLHSELNLSSLELGDSALYFCASSVAPYNEQYFGPGTRLTVT.

On this clonotype: A single base separates this from a much larger clone, so it may be a read error. V and J are TRBV5-1 and TRBJ2-4, with 7 bases identical to TRBD1. The CDR3 contains 15 residues. Trimming removed 0 bases from V and 9 bases from J; junction bases left unmatched: 9. Germline V gene lookup returns CDR1 SGHRS and CDR2 YFSETQ. In DNA form, the CDR3 reads TGCGCCAGCAGCTTGGACAGGGGAGTAGTAGGCATTCAGTACTTC. Translating it yields CASSLDRGVVGIQYF. The full variable domain, completed using reference TRBV5-1 and TRBJ2-4, is KAGVTQTPRYLIKTRGQQVTLSCSPISGHRSVSWYQQTPGQGLQFLFEYFSETQRNKGNFPGRFSGRQFSNSRSEMNVSTLELGDSALYLCASSLDRGVVGIQYFGAGTRLSVL.

This clonotype was counted at least ten times. The chain links TRBV5-4 to TRBJ2-7; no definite D call. This CDR3 has 16 amino acids. The germline V gene encodes CDR1 SGHNT and CDR2 YYREEE (reference sequence). The V end was cut by 3 bases, the J end by 1 base, with 17 bases between. The CDR3 region is CASSSPGMTTSYEQYF. DNA of the CDR3: TGTGCCAGCAGCTCCCCCGGCATGACGACTTCCTACGAGCAGTACTTC.

This sequence joins TRBV2 and TRBJ2-2; 8 bases are a match to TRBD1. Per the germline V gene, CDR1 is SNHLY and CDR2 is FYNNEI. V was pared by 4 bases and J by 5 bases, with 6 bases of the junction left unmatched. The CDR3 runs to 15 residues. The CDR3, as DNA: TGTGCCAGCAGTGGCGCAGGGGGCCTTACCGGGGAGCTGTTTTTT. The encoded protein is CASSGAGGLTGELFF.

This clonotype was counted a few times. The V call is TRBV7-2, the J call TRBJ1-3, with D tentatively TRBD1 (5 bases). With 3 bases removed from V and 2 bases from J, the gap between germline ends came to 14 bases. CDR1 SGHTA and CDR2 FQGNSA come from the germline V gene. The CDR3 extends over 16 amino acids. The CDR3 nucleotides read TGTGCCAGCAGCTTTGGGATGGACATCCCTGGAAACACCATATATTTT. Its translation: CASSFGMDIPGNTIYF. The complete variable domain, with remaining parts taken from reference TRBV7-2 and TRBJ1-3, reads GAGVSQSPSNKVTEKGKDVELRCDPISGHTALYWYRQSLGQGLEFLIYFQGNSAPDKSGLPSDRFSAERTGGSVSTLTIQRTQQEDSAVYLCASSFGMDIPGNTIYFGEGSWLTVV.

This clonotype was seen ten or more times. V usage is TRBV7-2 and J usage is TRBJ2-5; the D gene could be TRBD1 or TRBD2 (5 bases each). Germline-derived CDR1 and CDR2 are SGHTA and FQGNSA. The CDR3 extends over 14 amino acids. V dropped 1 base and J dropped 4 bases, with 10 bases sitting between them. CDR3 bases: TGTGCCAGCAGCTTAGTGGGGGACCCAGAGACCCAGTACTTC. It codes for CASSLVGDPETQYF.

This clonotype was seen repeatedly, ten times or more. The chain links TRBV12-3 or TRBV12-4 to TRBJ2-1; D is unresolved. The DNA matches TRBJ2-7 better at its end, which makes the J call doubtful. The CDR3 is 12 residues long. The CDR3 bases are TGTGCCAGCAGTTATCTTTACAATGAGCAGTACTTC. Translating it yields CASSYLYNEQYF.

This clonotype came up many times. The V and J genes are TRBV20-1 and TRBJ1-1; TRBD1 might be the D (5 bases). CDR3 size: 14 residues. The germline V gene has CDR1 DFQATT and CDR2 SNEGSKA (reference sequence). Trimming took off 1 base at V and 5 bases at J, with 14 bases between the two ends. CDR3 region: CSARAAAGVTEAFF. The CDR3 DNA is TGCAGTGCTAGAGCCGCGGCGGGGGTTACTGAAGCTTTCTTT.

DNA for the CDR3: TGTGCCAGCAGCTCAAACATGAACACTGAAGCTTTCTTT. Protein sequence: CASSSNMNTEAFF. This rearrangement joins TRBV7-9 to TRBJ1-1, with D unresolved. CDR3 length: 13 residues. Germline lookup yields CDR1 SEHNR and CDR2 FQNEAQ (reference sequence). V was shortened by 4 bases and J by 0 bases, with 6 bases between the two germline ends.

The table lists this clonotype with many counts. The chain couples TRBV10-3 to TRBJ1-1; 8 nucleotides agree with TRBD1. This CDR3 comprises 13 residues. Germline V lookup: CDR1 ENHRY, CDR2 SYGVKD. Trimming took 6 bases from V and 3 from J; bases not matched to a gene: 3. The CDR3 coding sequence is TGTGCCATCAGCGGACAGGGAGACACTGAAGCTTTCTTT. Protein: CAISGQGDTEAFF.

This clonotype has only a few counts. V usage is TRBV20-1 and J usage is TRBJ2-7; possible D gene TRBD2, 5 bases. V was cut by 6 bases and J by 5 bases, with 14 bases left in between. Germline lookup yields CDR1 DFQATT and CDR2 SNEGSKA (reference sequence). There are 12 residues in the CDR3. For the CDR3, the DNA is TGCAGTGCCGAACGGGGAATGGACGAGCAGTACTTC. Translation gives CSAERGMDEQYF.

This clonotype was counted once. The chain couples TRBV13 to TRBJ2-1, with 7 bases matching TRBD1. The J call may be wrong; the DNA end is better matched by TRBJ2-7. Germline CDR1 reads PRHDT; CDR2 reads FYEKMQ (reference sequence). The CDR3 spans 14 residues. Here the CDR3 reads CASSSRGHDNEQYF. CDR3 DNA: TGTGCCAGCAGCTCTAGGGGGCACGACAATGAGCAGTACTTC.

This clonotype was picked up many times. The chain's CDR3 is CASSWDLDEQFF. CDR3 nucleotides: TGCGCCAGCAGCTGGGACCTCGATGAGCAGTTCTTC. The V gene is TRBV5-1, the J gene TRBJ2-1; the D gene could be TRBD1 or TRBD2 (5 bases each). The germline V gene has CDR1 SGHRS and CDR2 YFSETQ. The CDR3 length is 12 residues. The V gene lost 3 bases and the J gene lost 8 bases, with 9 bases spanning the gap.

On this clonotype: A much larger clonotype is one base distant, so this may be a read error. V and J are TRBV5-1 and TRBJ1-1, with 7 bases lining up with TRBD1. Germline V CDR1 and CDR2: SGHRS, YFSETQ. The CDR3 has 15 amino acids. CDR3 coding DNA: TGCGTCAGCAGACGTTCGACAGGGTCGAACACTGAAGCTTTCTTT. Translation: CVSRRSTGSNTEAFF.

The V and J genes are TRBV7-6 and TRBJ1-1, with a weak D call TRBD1 (6 bases). V lost 8 bases, J lost 0 bases, and 16 bases lay in between. Germline V gives CDR1 SGHVS, CDR2 FNYEAQ. The CDR3 runs 15 residues. The CDR3 here is CASVRGLGLNTEAFF. The CDR3 bases are TGTGCCAGCGTCAGGGGCCTAGGTTTGAACACTGAAGCTTTCTTT.

A note on this clonotype: A clone one base away is much larger, so this may be a read error. The rearrangement uses TRBV5-6 and TRBJ2-7; D is perhaps TRBD1 (6 bases). CDR1 and CDR2 (germline): SGHDT, YYEEEE. This CDR3 has 13 residues. V lost 8 bases, J lost 10 bases, and 22 bases lay in between. This CDR3 is CARSGFRGATQYF. In DNA, the CDR3 is TGTGCCAGAAGCGGATTCAGGGGAGCTACCCAGTACTTC. Supplemented by reference TRBV5-6 and TRBJ2-7, the full variable domain reads DAGVTQSPTHLIKTRGQQVTLRCSPKSGHDTVSWYQQALGQGPQFIFQYYEEEERQRGNFPDRFSGHQFPNYSSELNVNALLLGDSALYLCARSGFRGATQYFGPGTRLTVT.

This clonotype showed up many times. The J gene is TRBJ2-4, the V gene TRBV25-1, with 9 bases matching TRBD1. The germline V gene has CDR1 MGHDK and CDR2 SYGVNS. Trimming took 4 bases from V and 8 from J; bases not matched to a gene: 6. The CDR3 is 14 residues long. The CDR3 reads CASSVTGGSDIQYF. Written as DNA, the CDR3 is TGTGCCAGCAGTGTAACAGGGGGCTCGGACATTCAGTACTTC.

This clonotype was counted a few times. This chain joins TRBV5-6 and TRBJ1-3; D is unclear. V was cut by 0 bases and J by 0 bases, with 13 bases left in between. Germline loops: CDR1 SGHDT, CDR2 YYEEEE. The CDR3 runs to 17 residues. The CDR3 sequence: CASSLGLGRNSGNTIYF. The CDR3 DNA reads as TGTGCCAGCAGCTTGGGGCTTGGGCGGAACTCTGGAAACACCATATATTTT. The variable domain in full, with the rest retrieved from reference TRBV5-6 and TRBJ1-3, is DAGVTQSPTHLIKTRGQQVTLRCSPKSGHDTVSWYQQALGQGPQFIFQYYEEEERQRGNFPDRFSGHQFPNYSSELNVNALLLGDSALYLCASSLGLGRNSGNTIYFGEGSWLTVV.